This TCR beta chain was identified during a study of T cells in Graves' hyperthyroidism and ophthalmopathy. The CDR3 has 13 residues. CDR1 and CDR2 (germline): MDHEN, SYDVKM. V was clipped by 6 bases and J by 5 bases, with 14 bases between them. This clonotype was seen ten or more times. The source material, RNA transcripts, was used to amplify TCR beta CDR3 regions. First-round RT-PCR of the TCR CDR3 relied on the HTBI primer set. TCRdb reanalysed the multiplex PCR reads using MiXCR and keeps one entry per CDR3 protein. This table holds roughly 720,000 distinct CDR3 sequences, approximately 15% found once. Diagnoses rested on clinical symptoms, serum thyroxine and TRAb, thyroid ultrasound and orbital computed tomography.

The receptor was isolated from a man in his fifties with Graves' hyperthyroidism. The genes are TRBV28 and TRBJ2-7; a possible D gene is TRBD2 (6 bases). Sequencing used blood. The CDR3 nucleotides read TGTGCCAGCAGCGGGGGATCGCGGAACGAGCAGTACTTC. Protein product: CASSGGSRNEQYF. Full variable domain (rest looked up from reference TRBV28 and TRBJ2-7): DVKVTQSSRYLVKRTGEKVFLECVQDMDHENMFWYRQDPGLGLRLIYFSYDVKMKEKGDIPEGYSVSREKKERFSLILESASTNQTSMYLCASSGGSRNEQYFGPGTRLTVT.